This TCR beta chain was retrieved from a study of technical replicates of blood from a few donors. Germline CDR1 is SGHRS and CDR2 is YFSETQ. Trimming pared 4 bases from V and 6 bases from J, leaving 16 bases between. The CDR3 extends over 15 amino acids. Here immunoSEQ multiplex PCR was the method, and the copy in TCRdb shows in-frame clones only, minus some. The repertoire holds about 62,000 clones, with 98% as singletons. This clone was counted a single time. This TCR derives from a human donor in good health. The sequencing sample was made of T cells isolated from PBMCs. This chain links TRBV5-1 with TRBJ2-2, with a tentative D call TRBD2 (7 bases). CDR3 nucleotide sequence: TGCGCCAGCAGCCCTCTACAGGGAGGGGCCGGGGAGCTGTTTTTT. Amino acid sequence: CASSPLQGGAGELFF.